This T cell receptor (beta chain) was recorded in a study of blood T cells in healthy people across ages. Sample-barcoded 5' priming and a J-beta primer mix drove a second PCR of about 7 to 12 cycles. TCRdb re-derived calls from the 5' RACE reads in MiXCR, one entry per CDR3 protein. The sample shows 600,000 to 1,000,000 distinct CDR3 sequences, around 25% of them seen only once. Healthy Russian Caucasian donors spanned ages about 6 to 100 years. Peripheral blood samples of roughly 10 milliliters were drawn from each donor. The study, taken as a whole, reports: Donors of long life had a larger count of naive CD4+ cells and greater diversity than aged donors. Older individuals had lower TCR beta diversity per million T cells (the decline was roughly linear).

A remark on this clonotype: The target antigen is unknown.

A further study also used this sample, focusing on T cells of mothers and their children.

The specimen sequenced was blood. The TCR was taken from a boy younger than 18 in good health.

CDR3 protein: CATSRVGSTDTQYF. DNA of the CDR3: TGTGCCACCAGCAGAGTGGGGAGCACAGATACGCAGTATTTT. The chain has TRBV15 and TRBJ2-3; no definite D call. Germline assignment: CDR1 LNHNV and CDR2 YYDKDF (reference sequence). The V end lost 1 base, the J end lost 0 bases, and 5 bases lay between the germline ends. CDR3 size: 14 residues.